Presented here are 24 T cell receptor beta chains from one specimen sequenced in a study of blood T cells in healthy people across ages. Primed by a sample-barcoded 5' primer and a J-beta primer mix, a second PCR proceeded for 7 to 11 cycles. TCRdb used MiXCR to reprocess the 5' RACE reads, holding one entry per CDR3 protein. The repertoire includes hundreds of thousands of distinct CDR3 sequences, about 61% of them detected once, and 25% to 30% sits in the top ten. The sequenced material came from blood. The receptors here all came from a man aged 35-49 years in good health.

The chain uses TRBV9 and TRBJ2-5, with 7 positions matching TRBD1. The germline V gene has CDR1 SGDLS and CDR2 YYNGEE. V lost 0 bases and J lost 10; bases outside the gene matches: 6. The CDR3 has 13 amino acids. The CDR3 reads CASSVGVGDSQYF. For the CDR3, the DNA is TGTGCCAGCAGCGTAGGGGTTGGGGACAGCCAGTACTTC. Full variable domain (outside the CDR3, taken from reference TRBV9 and TRBJ2-5): DSGVTQTPKHLITATGQRVTLRCSPRSGDLSVYWYQQSLDQGLQFLIQYYNGEERAKGNILERFSAQQFPDLHSELNLSSLELGDSALYFCASSVGVGDSQYFGPGTRLLVL.

The table lists this clonotype with a count of one. This chain links TRBV6-2 or TRBV6-3 with TRBJ2-3; tentative D call: TRBD2 (6 bases). The CDR3 is made up of 17 amino acids. Trimming left V 3 bases short and J 1 base short, with 17 bases between. Germline CDR1 MNHEY, CDR2 SVGEGT. The CDR3 sequence is CASSYHPSVYRTDTQYF. CDR3 DNA sequence: TGTGCCAGCAGTTATCATCCTAGCGTATACCGCACAGATACGCAGTATTTT.

The chain is built from TRBV27 and TRBJ1-1; TRBD1 aligns across 8 bases. This CDR3 comprises 14 residues. The junction had 9 bases not matched to a gene; V was cut back by 5 bases and J by 7 bases. The germline V gene has CDR1 MNHEY and CDR2 SMNVEV (reference sequence). This CDR3 is CASSAGQGVFEAFF. The CDR3 DNA is TGTGCCAGCAGTGCAGGACAGGGAGTATTTGAAGCTTTCTTT.

This chain uses TRBV18 with TRBJ2-3, with 9 bases matching TRBD1. CDR3 length equals 17 residues. Germline trimming cut 3 bases from V and 0 bases from J; bases unmatched to any gene: 7. The germline V gene has CDR1 KGHSH and CDR2 LQKENI. CDR3 loop: CASSPLGTGLSTDTQYF. DNA of the CDR3: TGTGCCAGCTCACCGTTGGGGACAGGGCTCAGCACAGATACGCAGTATTTT.

The chain links TRBV20-1 to TRBJ2-5, with 8 bases identical to TRBD1. The J call could be wrong; TRBJ2-7 is a better fit for the DNA end. CDR3 size: 14 residues. CDR1 is DFQATT, CDR2 SNEGSKA, per germline (reference sequence). The CDR3 coding sequence is TGCAGTGCTAGAGACAGGGGGCGCGGGTACGAGCAGTACTTC. The encoded protein is CSARDRGRGYEQYF.

This clonotype was counted only a few times. The chain recombines TRBV6-2 or TRBV6-3 with TRBJ1-2; D uncertain. Trimming took off 1 base at V and 7 bases at J, with 10 bases between the two ends. CDR3 length: 13 residues. Germline-derived CDR1 and CDR2 are MNHEY and SVGEGT. CDR3 DNA sequence: TGTGCCAGCAGTTACTACGGCGAGGGTGGCTACACCTTC. Translation: CASSYYGEGGYTF.

This clonotype was detected a few times. This chain uses TRBV24-1 with TRBJ2-3, with 9 bases lining up with TRBD1. Germline lookup yields CDR1 KGHDR and CDR2 SFDVKD. The CDR3 covers 15 residues. J was trimmed by 1 base and V by 6 bases; bases with no gene match: 4. The CDR3 bases are TGTGCCACCAGTCTAACAGGGGGCGGCACAGATACGCAGTATTTT. Protein: CATSLTGGGTDTQYF.

The V and J genes are TRBV7-6 and TRBJ2-1; no reliable D call. Trimming cost V 5 bases and J 7 bases, with 18 bases left between them. Per germline, CDR1 SGHVS and CDR2 FNYEAQ. The CDR3 runs to 15 residues. As DNA, the CDR3 is TGTGCCAGCAGCCTTGAGATAGGGATTTCGAATGAGCAGTTCTTC. Amino acid sequence: CASSLEIGISNEQFF.

At least ten counts were recorded for this clonotype. The rearrangement uses TRBV7-9 and TRBJ2-4; 8 bases are shared with TRBD1. V trimming: 0 bases; J trimming: 0 bases; junction bases outside the gene matches: 1. Germline V gene lookup returns CDR1 SEHNR and CDR2 FQNEAQ (reference sequence). This CDR3 is built from 16 residues. In DNA, the CDR3 is TGTGCCAGCAGCTTAGCGACAGGGGTAGCCAAAAACATTCAGTACTTC. It codes for CASSLATGVAKNIQYF.

The gene calls are TRBV5-6 and TRBJ1-2; D call uncertain. Germline CDR1 is SGHDT and CDR2 is YYEEEE. V was trimmed by 4 bases and J by 4 bases, leaving 20 bases between them. The CDR3 consists of 16 residues. CDR3 DNA: TGTGCCAGCAGCCCCGGCTGGGCCGGGAGTAGCTATGGCTACACCTTC. Its translation is CASSPGWAGSSYGYTF.

The chain joins TRBV3-1 to TRBJ2-1, with 8 bases aligning to TRBD2. Per the germline V gene, CDR1 is LGHDT and CDR2 is YNNKEL (reference sequence). With V trimmed by 1 base and J by 0 bases, 14 bases remained unmatched. CDR3 length: 20 residues. In nucleotides, the CDR3 is TGTGCCAGCAGCCAAGGGGGACTAGGGCGTTCTTTAAGCTCCTACAATGAGCAGTTCTTC. This sequence encodes CASSQGGLGRSLSSYNEQFF.

A remark on this clonotype: One end of the junction varies from germline; a read error may be responsible. The chain has TRBV6-2 or TRBV6-3 and TRBJ1-5, with TRBD1 identical over 7 bases. Germline CDR1 is MNHEY and CDR2 is SVGEGT. The CDR3 has 16 amino acids. CDR3 DNA: TGTGCCAGCTTCTCCCCATTACAGGGGAGCAGTCAGCCCCAGCATTTT. Translated: CASFSPLQGSSQPQHF.

The chain couples TRBV5-4 to TRBJ2-3; 13 positions agree with TRBD2. Germline CDR1 reads SGHNT; CDR2 reads YYREEE (reference sequence). This CDR3 comprises 16 residues. V shed 4 bases, J shed 4 bases, and the junction held 6 bases outside the gene matches. The chain's CDR3 is CASSRPTSGGADTQYF. DNA of the CDR3: TGTGCCAGCAGCCGGCCTACTAGCGGGGGGGCAGATACGCAGTATTTT.

The chain has TRBV28 and TRBJ1-5, with D hard to call. Germline CDR1 reads MDHEN; CDR2 reads SYDVKM. The CDR3 spans 13 residues. Trimming removed 3 bases from V and 5 bases from J, with 8 bases in between. The CDR3 region is CASSFSVYQPQHF. CDR3 nucleotide sequence: TGTGCCAGCAGTTTTTCGGTTTATCAGCCCCAGCATTTT.

The chain recombines TRBV7-9 with TRBJ1-3, with D possibly matching TRBD1 (6 bases). V dropped 4 bases and J dropped 4 bases, with 23 bases sitting between them. This CDR3 spans 18 amino acids. CDR1 SEHNR and CDR2 FQNEAQ come from the germline V gene (reference sequence). CDR3 protein: CASSSNPETGKSGNTIYF. The CDR3 nucleotides are TGTGCCAGCAGCTCGAACCCGGAAACAGGGAAGTCCGGAAACACCATATATTTT.

This clonotype was detected only once. Its ends do not fully match the called genes, so a read error is possible. The chain couples TRBV5-1 to TRBJ2-5; 9 bases match TRBD2. The end of the DNA is better explained by TRBJ2-7, so the J call may be wrong. Germline CDR1 and CDR2: SGHRS and YFSETQ. The CDR3 runs to 13 residues. CDR3 amino acids: CAGSFSGSYEQYF. CDR3 nucleotide sequence: TGCGCCGGCAGCTTTAGCGGGAGCTACGAGCAGTACTTC.

This clonotype was observed many times. This sequence joins TRBV12-3 or TRBV12-4 and TRBJ1-2; D may be TRBD1 (6 bases). V was clipped by 6 bases and J by 6 bases, with 14 bases between them. The CDR3 runs 13 residues. The CDR3 region has the DNA TGTGCCAGCAGCTGGGGCCCAGGGGATGGCTACACCTTC. It specifies CASSWGPGDGYTF.

Only a few counts were recorded for this clonotype. This rearrangement joins TRBV10-2 to TRBJ2-5, with TRBD1 matching over 8 bases. The CDR3 contains 14 residues. With 6 bases clipped from V and 4 bases from J, the junction kept 7 bases outside the gene matches. Per the germline V gene, CDR1 is WSHSY and CDR2 is SAAADI. The CDR3 is CASRGQGARETQYF. The CDR3 nucleotides read TGCGCCAGCAGAGGGCAGGGGGCAAGAGAGACCCAGTACTTC.

The rearrangement joins TRBV7-9 to TRBJ2-3, with D tentatively TRBD1 (5 bases). CDR1 is SEHNR, CDR2 FQNEAQ, per germline (reference sequence). The CDR3 sequence is 14 residues long. Trimming left V 11 bases short and J 2 bases short, with 17 bases between. The CDR3 DNA sequence: TGTGCCGGAGACTGGGGCAGAGTCACAGATACGCAGTATTTT. Residues: CAGDWGRVTDTQYF.

This clonotype was picked up one time. V and J are TRBV12-3 or TRBV12-4 and TRBJ2-3; weak D call: TRBD1 (5 bases). CDR3 length: 14 amino acids. V lost 7 bases to trimming and J lost 0 bases, with 11 bases between them. In nucleotides, the CDR3 is TGTGCCAGCAAAACCAGGACAAGCACAGATACGCAGTATTTT. Its translation: CASKTRTSTDTQYF.

The table lists this clonotype with a few counts. J is TRBJ1-2 and V is TRBV4-1; no clear D. Trimming left V 1 base short and J 8 bases short, with 14 bases between. The CDR3 has 14 amino acids. Germline V gene lookup returns CDR1 MGHRA and CDR2 YSYEKL. The CDR3 region has the DNA TGCGCCAGCAGCCAAGTTGAAGGCTCGGGCGGCTACACCTTC. Protein sequence: CASSQVEGSGGYTF.

This clonotype was picked up one time. The chain has TRBV6-2 or TRBV6-3 and TRBJ1-1, with 8 bases aligning to TRBD1. The CDR3 contains 13 residues. The V and J ends lost 6 bases and 7 bases, in that order; junction bases with no gene match: 7. Per germline, CDR1 MNHEY and CDR2 SVGEGT. This CDR3 is CASSLQGGHEAFF. In nucleotides, the CDR3 is TGTGCCAGCAGCCTACAGGGGGGTCATGAAGCTTTCTTT.

The chain joins TRBV7-3 to TRBJ2-1; TRBD1 matches at 8 bases. Trimming cost V 5 bases and J 1 base; bases outside gene matches: 4. This CDR3 is built from 15 residues. CDR1 and CDR2 (germline): SGHTA, FQGTGA. CDR3 nucleotide sequence: TGTGCCAGCAGCCGGACAGGGCGTTCCTACAATGAGCAGTTCTTC. Protein product: CASSRTGRSYNEQFF.

This chain uses TRBV21-1 with TRBJ2-5; TRBD1 reflects the table's D call only, with no check against the DNA. TRBV21-1 is a listed pseudogene. This CDR3 comprises 15 residues. The CDR3 coding sequence is TGTGCCAGCAGCAAAATGGGGCGCGTACAAGAGACCCAGTACTTC. This sequence encodes CASSKMGRVQETQYF.